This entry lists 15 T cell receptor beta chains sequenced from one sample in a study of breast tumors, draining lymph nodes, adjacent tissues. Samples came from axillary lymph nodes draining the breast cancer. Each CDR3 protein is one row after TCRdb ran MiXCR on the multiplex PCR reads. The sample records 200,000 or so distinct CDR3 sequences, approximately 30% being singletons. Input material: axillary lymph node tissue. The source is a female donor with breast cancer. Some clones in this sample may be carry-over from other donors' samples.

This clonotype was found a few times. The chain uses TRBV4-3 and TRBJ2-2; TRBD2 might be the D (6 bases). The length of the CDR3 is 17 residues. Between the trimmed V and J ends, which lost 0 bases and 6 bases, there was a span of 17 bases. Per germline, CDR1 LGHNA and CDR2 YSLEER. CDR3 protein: CASSQEPRDSVPGELFF. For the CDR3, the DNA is TGCGCCAGCAGCCAAGAACCCAGGGACTCCGTGCCCGGGGAGCTGTTTTTT.

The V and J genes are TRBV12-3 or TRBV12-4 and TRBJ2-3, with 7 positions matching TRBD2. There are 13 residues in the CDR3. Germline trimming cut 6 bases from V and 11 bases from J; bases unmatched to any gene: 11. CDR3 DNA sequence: TGTGCCAGCAGCCAGGGCGGACTAGTTAAGCAGTATTTT. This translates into CASSQGGLVKQYF.

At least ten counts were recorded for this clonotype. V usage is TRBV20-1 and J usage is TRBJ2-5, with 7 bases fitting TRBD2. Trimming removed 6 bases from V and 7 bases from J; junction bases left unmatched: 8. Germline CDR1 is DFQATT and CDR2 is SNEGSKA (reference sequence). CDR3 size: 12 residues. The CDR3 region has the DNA TGCAGTGCCCTCGTGGGAGGGTGGACCCAGTACTTC. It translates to CSALVGGWTQYF.

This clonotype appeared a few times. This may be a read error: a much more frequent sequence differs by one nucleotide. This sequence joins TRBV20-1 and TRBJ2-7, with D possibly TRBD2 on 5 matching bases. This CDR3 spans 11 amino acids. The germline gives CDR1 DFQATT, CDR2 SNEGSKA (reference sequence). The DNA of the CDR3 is TGCAGTGCTAGGGAAGACTACGAGCAGTCCTTC. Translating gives CSAREDYEQSF.

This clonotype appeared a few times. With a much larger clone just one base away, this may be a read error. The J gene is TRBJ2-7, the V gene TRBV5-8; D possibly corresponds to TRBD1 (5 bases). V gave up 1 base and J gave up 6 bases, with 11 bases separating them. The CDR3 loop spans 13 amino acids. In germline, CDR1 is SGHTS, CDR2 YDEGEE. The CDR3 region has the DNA TGTGCCAGCAGCTTGCAGGGCCCGGGCGAGCAGTACTTC. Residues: CASSLQGPGEQYF.

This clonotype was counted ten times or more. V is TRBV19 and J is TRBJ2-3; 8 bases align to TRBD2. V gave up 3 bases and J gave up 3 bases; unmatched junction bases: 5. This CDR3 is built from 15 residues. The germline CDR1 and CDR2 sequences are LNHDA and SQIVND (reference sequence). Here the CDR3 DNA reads TGTGCCAGTAGTATTCCCGGGAGGGGTACAGATACGCAGTATTTT. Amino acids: CASSIPGRGTDTQYF. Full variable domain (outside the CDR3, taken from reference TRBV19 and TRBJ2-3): DGGITQSPKYLFRKEGQNVTLSCEQNLNHDAMYWYRQDPGQGLRLIYYSQIVNDFQKGDIAEGYSVSREKKESFPLTVTSAQKNPTAFYLCASSIPGRGTDTQYFGPGTRLTVL.

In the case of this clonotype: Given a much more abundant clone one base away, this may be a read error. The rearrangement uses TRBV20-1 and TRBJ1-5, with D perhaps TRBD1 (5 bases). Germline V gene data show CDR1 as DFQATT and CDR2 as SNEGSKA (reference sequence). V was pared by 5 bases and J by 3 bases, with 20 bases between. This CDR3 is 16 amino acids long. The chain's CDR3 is CSARPTGPRTNQPQHF. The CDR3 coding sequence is TGCAGTGCTCGACCGACGGGGCCGCGTACCAATCAGCCCCAGCATTTT.

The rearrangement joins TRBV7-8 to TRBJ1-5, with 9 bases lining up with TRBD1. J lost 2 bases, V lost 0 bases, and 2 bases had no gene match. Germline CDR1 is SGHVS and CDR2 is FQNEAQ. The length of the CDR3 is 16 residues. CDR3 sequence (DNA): TGTGCCAGCAGCTTAGCGGGGACAGGGCGCAATCAGCCCCAGCATTTT. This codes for CASSLAGTGRNQPQHF.

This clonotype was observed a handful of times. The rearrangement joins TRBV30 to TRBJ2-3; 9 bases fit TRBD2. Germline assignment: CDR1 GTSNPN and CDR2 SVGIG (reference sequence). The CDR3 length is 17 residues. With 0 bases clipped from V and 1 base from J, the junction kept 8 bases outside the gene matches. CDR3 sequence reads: CAWSVGGRGMGTDTQYF. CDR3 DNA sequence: TGTGCCTGGAGTGTCGGCGGGAGGGGGATGGGCACAGATACGCAGTATTTT. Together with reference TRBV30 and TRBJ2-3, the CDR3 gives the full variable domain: SQTIHQWPATLVQPVGSPLSLECTVEGTSNPNLYWYRQAAGRGLQLLFYSVGIGQISSEVPQNLSASRPQDRQFILSSKKLLLSDSGFYLCAWSVGGRGMGTDTQYFGPGTRLTVL.

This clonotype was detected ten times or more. CDR3 coding DNA: TGTGCCAGCAGCGCCACTTTTTATGGGGAGCAGTACTTC. Amino acid sequence: CASSATFYGEQYF. The V call is TRBV5-6, the J call TRBJ2-7; D is unresolved. Germline CDR1 is SGHDT and CDR2 is YYEEEE. The CDR3 extends over 13 amino acids. V was pared by 4 bases and J by 7 bases, with 15 bases between.

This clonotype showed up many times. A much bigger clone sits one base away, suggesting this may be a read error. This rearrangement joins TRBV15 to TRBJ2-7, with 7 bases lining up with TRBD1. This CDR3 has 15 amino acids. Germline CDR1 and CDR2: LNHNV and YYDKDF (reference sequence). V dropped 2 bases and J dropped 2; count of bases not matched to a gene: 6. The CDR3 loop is CATSRSFGQAYEQYF. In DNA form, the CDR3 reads TGTGCCACCAGCAGAAGCTTCGGACAGGCCTACGAGCAGTACTTC.

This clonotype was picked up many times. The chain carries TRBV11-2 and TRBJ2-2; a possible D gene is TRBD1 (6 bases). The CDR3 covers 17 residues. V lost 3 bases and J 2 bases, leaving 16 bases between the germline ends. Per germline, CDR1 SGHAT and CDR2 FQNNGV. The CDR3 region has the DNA TGTGCCAGCAGCTTTGGAGGACAGTCCCTAAACACCGGGGAGCTGTTTTTT. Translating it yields CASSFGGQSLNTGELFF.

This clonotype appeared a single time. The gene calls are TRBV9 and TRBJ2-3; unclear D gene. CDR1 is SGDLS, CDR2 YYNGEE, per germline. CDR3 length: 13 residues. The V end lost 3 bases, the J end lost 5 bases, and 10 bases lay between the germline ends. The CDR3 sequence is CASSAQWGDTQYF. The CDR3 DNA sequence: TGTGCCAGCAGCGCTCAATGGGGAGATACGCAGTATTTT.

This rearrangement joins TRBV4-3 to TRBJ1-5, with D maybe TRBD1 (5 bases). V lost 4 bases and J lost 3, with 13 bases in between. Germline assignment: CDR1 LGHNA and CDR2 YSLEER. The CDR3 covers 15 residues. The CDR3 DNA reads TGCGCCAGCAGCCCGACAGAGCCCCACAATCAGCCCCAGCATTTT. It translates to CASSPTEPHNQPQHF.

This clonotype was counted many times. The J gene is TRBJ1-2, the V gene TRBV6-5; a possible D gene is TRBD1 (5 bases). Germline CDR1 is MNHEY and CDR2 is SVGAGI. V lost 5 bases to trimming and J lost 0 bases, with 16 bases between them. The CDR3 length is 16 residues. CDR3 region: CASSHGGWDANYGYTF. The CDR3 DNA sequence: TGTGCCAGCAGTCACGGGGGTTGGGACGCTAACTATGGCTACACCTTC.